Listed below are T cell receptor beta chains from one sample, sequenced in a study of cytomegalovirus exposure and HLA in healthy donors. Only in-frame clones appear in the TCRdb table, and some are missing; sequencing was by immunoSEQ multiplex PCR. This sample has 100,000 or so clones; around three quarters occur once, and the top ten carry approximately 4.2%. Sequenced sample: PBMCs. These receptors all stem from a female donor in good health and CMV-seropositive. Each CDR3 is given with its conserved first and last residue. The D gene is left open where the match is weak. Not every row has a clone size; where given, it reads once, few, many or a size class.

j_call,clone_size,d_call,v_call,cdr3_aa,cdr3_nt
TRBJ2-2,NA,TRBD2,TRBV6-6,CASRQLADTGELFF,TGTGCCAGCAGACAACTAGCGGACACCGGGGAGCTGTTTTTT
TRBJ2-7,few,NA,TRBV15,CATSRDRAGAYEQYF,TGTGCCACCAGCAGAGATAGGGCAGGGGCGTACGAGCAGTACTTC
TRBJ2-5,NA,NA,TRBV9,CASSVEQGEVGQETQYF,TGTGCCAGCAGCGTAGAGCAGGGGGAGGTGGGCCAAGAGACCCAGTACTTC
TRBJ1-2,NA,NA,TRBV5-6,CASSLRITGNYGYTF,TGTGCCAGCAGCTTGAGAATAACGGGGAACTATGGCTACACCTTC
TRBJ1-4,NA,TRBD1,TRBV6-1,CASSEAVGLVGTALLREKLFF,TGTGCCAGCAGTGAAGCGGTGGGTCTGGTAGGGACAGCCCTCCTTCGGGAAAAACTGTTTTTT
TRBJ2-3,NA,NA,TRBV11-2,CASSSRLVGRTDTQYF,TGTGCCAGCAGCTCTCGACTAGTTGGTCGCACAGATACGCAGTATTTT
TRBJ2-1,NA,NA,TRBV2,CASAYRTNNEQFF,TGTGCCAGCGCCTATAGGACAAACAATGAGCAGTTCTTC
TRBJ2-1,NA,TRBD2,TRBV7-9,CASSRTSGRGNEQFF,TGTGCCAGCAGCCGGACTAGCGGGAGGGGAAATGAGCAGTTCTTC
TRBJ2-7,few,TRBD2,TRBV30,CACYPPGGGYEQYF,TGTGCCTGTTATCCACCGGGGGGGGGATACGAGCAGTACTTC
TRBJ2-7,NA,NA,TRBV11-2,CASSLDRGRGPYF,TGTGCCAGCAGCTTAGATAGAGGGCGGGGGCCTTACTTC
TRBJ2-2,NA,NA,TRBV4-2,CASSQDSSYGQLNTGELFF,TGTGCCAGCAGCCAAGATAGTAGTTATGGGCAGCTGAACACCGGGGAGCTGTTTTTT
TRBJ2-1,NA,TRBD2,TRBV30,CAWSLGTTFYNEQFF,TGTGCCTGGTCTCTGGGGACTACCTTCTACAATGAGCAGTTCTTC
TRBJ2-3,NA,TRBD1,TRBV5-4,CASTDRGTDTQYF,TGTGCCAGCACGGACAGGGGCACAGATACGCAGTATTTT
TRBJ2-5,NA,TRBD2,TRBV5-1,CASSRRTSGGPQETQYF,TGCGCCAGCAGCCGGCGGACTAGCGGGGGACCCCAAGAGACCCAGTACTTC
TRBJ1-4,NA,NA,TRBV25-1,CASSARGAFATNEKLFF,TGTGCCAGCAGTGCCCGGGGGGCCTTTGCAACTAATGAAAAACTGTTTTTT
TRBJ2-7,NA,TRBD2,TRBV9,CASSAQGLAGPGEQYF,TGTGCCAGCAGCGCCCAAGGACTAGCGGGACCCGGCGAGCAGTACTTC
TRBJ1-1,few,NA,TRBV5-1,CASSVGGGNSEAFF,TGCGCCAGCAGCGTAGGGGGGGGCAACAGTGAAGCTTTCTTT
TRBJ1-5,NA,NA,TRBV7-9,CASSSLGEGSNQPQHF,TGTGCCAGCAGCTCACTTGGGGAGGGGAGCAATCAGCCCCAGCATTTT
TRBJ1-1,NA,TRBD1,TRBV5-1,CASSPTDRGLGTEAFF,TGCGCCAGCAGCCCGACGGACAGGGGGCTAGGGACTGAAGCTTTCTTT
TRBJ2-2,NA,TRBD2,TRBV27,CASSLRGGWAGELFF,TGTGCCAGCAGTTTACGGGGGGGATGGGCCGGGGAGCTGTTTTTT
TRBJ1-1,NA,TRBD1,TRBV30,CASTRRTGTAEAFF,TGTGCCTCCACCCGCCGGACAGGGACCGCTGAAGCTTTCTTT